The 11 T cell receptor beta chains in this list originate from one sample, sequenced in a study of blood T cell repertoires in COVID-19. Produced via immunoSEQ multiplex PCR; TCRdb's table is partial and in-frame only. The sample holds roughly 570,000 clones; around nine tenths are singletons and the top ten take 7.8%. The sequencing input was peripheral blood. Receptor source: a woman aged 50 to 60 with COVID-19, enrolled during active disease.

CDR3 DNA: TGTGCCAGCAGCTGGACAGTTTTAGATGGCTACACCTTC. It codes for CASSWTVLDGYTF. The chain has TRBV6-5 and TRBJ1-2; D perhaps matches TRBD1 (6 bases). The CDR3 runs to 13 residues. Trimming took 6 bases from V and 6 from J, leaving 14 bases between them. Germline CDR1 MNHEY, CDR2 SVGAGI.

The J gene is TRBJ1-1, the V gene TRBV7-9; tentatively, D is TRBD1 (5 bases). V lost 5 bases and J 3 bases, leaving 16 bases between the germline ends. This CDR3 has 15 amino acids. The germline V gene encodes CDR1 SEHNR and CDR2 FQNEAQ (reference sequence). The CDR3 reads CASSPREGADTEAFF. The CDR3 coding sequence is TGTGCCAGCAGCCCCAGGGAAGGGGCGGACACTGAAGCTTTCTTT.

This clone was seen a few times. The chain combines TRBV14 with TRBJ1-6; 9 bases match TRBD1. The CDR3 runs 15 residues. Trimming took 4 bases from V and 7 from J; bases not matched to a gene: 5. From germline, CDR1 is SGHDN and CDR2 FVKESK. The CDR3 nucleotides read TGTGCCAGCAGCCCAGGGGGACAGGGAAATTCACCCCTCCACTTT. Protein: CASSPGGQGNSPLHF. The variable domain in full, completed from reference TRBV14 and TRBJ1-6, reads EAGVTQFPSHSVIEKGQTVTLRCDPISGHDNLYWYRRVMGKEIKFLLHFVKESKQDESGMPNNRFLAERTGGTYSTLKVQPAELEDSGVYFCASSPGGQGNSPLHFGNGTRLTVT.

CDR3 loop: CASSLTTGIVRNEQFF. CDR3 DNA: TGCGCCAGCAGCCTAACGACAGGGATAGTCCGCAATGAGCAGTTCTTC. The rearrangement links TRBV5-1 to TRBJ2-1; 7 bases map to TRBD1. The V gene end was trimmed by 4 bases and the J gene end by 6 bases; junction bases not matched to a gene: 13. CDR3 length: 16 residues. Per the germline V gene, CDR1 is SGHRS and CDR2 is YFSETQ.

V gene TRBV28 combines with J gene TRBJ1-1; TRBD1 matches at 7 bases. Germline V gene lookup returns CDR1 MDHEN and CDR2 SYDVKM. This CDR3 spans 15 amino acids. The V gene end was trimmed by 3 bases and the J gene end by 3 bases; junction bases not matched to a gene: 7. The DNA for the CDR3 is TGTGCCAGCAGTTTTATGAGGGGGCGCGACACTGAAGCTTTCTTT. It encodes CASSFMRGRDTEAFF.

The chain is built from TRBV7-9 and TRBJ1-4; D may be TRBD1 (5 bases). Germline V CDR1 and CDR2: SEHNR, FQNEAQ (reference sequence). Trimming removed 5 bases from V and 4 bases from J, with 11 bases in between. This CDR3 region has 14 residues. DNA of the CDR3: TGTGCCAGCAGCACAAGACAGTATAATGAAAAACTGTTTTTT. This translates into CASSTRQYNEKLFF.

The V gene is TRBV21-1, the J gene TRBJ1-1; the table's D call, TRBD1, was not checked against the DNA. TRBV21-1 corresponds to a pseudogene. This CDR3 is 13 amino acids long. CDR3 in amino acids: CASKQEPNTEAFF. The CDR3 DNA is TGTGCCAGCAAACAGGAGCCTAACACTGAAGCTTTCTTT.

In nucleotides, the CDR3 is TGTGCCACCAGTGGTCGGACTAGCGGGGGGGCCTTAAACTTCCAAGAGACCCAGTACTTC. This codes for CATSGRTSGGALNFQETQYF. J is TRBJ2-5 and V is TRBV24-1, with 15 bases lining up with TRBD2. This CDR3 has 20 residues. Germline V gives CDR1 KGHDR, CDR2 SFDVKD. Unmatched junction bases numbered 13, after V lost 5 bases and J lost 1 base.

This CDR3 reads CASSIAGGQGGSPLHF. CDR3 bases: TGTGCCAGTAGTATAGCCGGGGGACAGGGGGGTTCACCCCTCCACTTT. The V call is TRBV19, the J call TRBJ1-6, with 11 bases lining up with TRBD1. Germline CDR1 reads LNHDA; CDR2 reads SQIVND (reference sequence). The CDR3 is 16 residues long. V trimming: 1 base; J trimming: 9 bases; junction bases outside the gene matches: 5.

The chain recombines TRBV20-1 with TRBJ2-5, with 10 bases that match TRBD2. The CDR3 consists of 14 residues. Germline V gives CDR1 DFQATT, CDR2 SNEGSKA (reference sequence). The V and J ends lost 3 bases and 4 bases, in that order; junction bases with no gene match: 5. The CDR3 sequence is CSASQASGGETQYF. CDR3 sequence (DNA): TGCAGTGCTAGTCAGGCTAGCGGGGGAGAGACCCAGTACTTC.

The J gene is TRBJ2-7, the V gene TRBV12-2; the table's D gene call, TRBD2, was not cross checked with the DNA. TRBV12-2 is a listed pseudogene. The CDR3 consists of 15 residues. The CDR3 DNA is TGTGCAAGTCGCTCCCCGGTCCGGGACTCCTACGAGCAGTACTTC. Translated, it gives CASRSPVRDSYEQYF.